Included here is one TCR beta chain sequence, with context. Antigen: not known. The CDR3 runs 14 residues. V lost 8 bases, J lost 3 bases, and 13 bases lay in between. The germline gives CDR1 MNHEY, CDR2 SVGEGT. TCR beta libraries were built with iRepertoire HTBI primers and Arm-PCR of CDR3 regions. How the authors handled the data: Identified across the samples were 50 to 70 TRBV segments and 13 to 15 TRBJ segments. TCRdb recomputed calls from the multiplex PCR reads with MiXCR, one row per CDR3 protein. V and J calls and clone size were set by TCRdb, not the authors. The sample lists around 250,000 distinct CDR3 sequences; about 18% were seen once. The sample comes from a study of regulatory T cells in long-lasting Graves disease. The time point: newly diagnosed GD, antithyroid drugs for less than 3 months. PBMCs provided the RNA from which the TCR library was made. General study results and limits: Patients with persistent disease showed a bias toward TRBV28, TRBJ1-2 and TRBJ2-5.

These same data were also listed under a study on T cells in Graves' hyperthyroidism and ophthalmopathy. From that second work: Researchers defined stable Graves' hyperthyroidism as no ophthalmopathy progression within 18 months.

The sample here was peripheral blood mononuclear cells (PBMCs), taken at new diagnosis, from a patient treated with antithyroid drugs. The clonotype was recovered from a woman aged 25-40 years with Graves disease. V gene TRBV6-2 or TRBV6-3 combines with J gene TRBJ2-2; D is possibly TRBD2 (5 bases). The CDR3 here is CASHQGSDTGELFF. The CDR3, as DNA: TGTGCCAGCCACCAAGGTAGCGACACCGGGGAGCTGTTTTTT.